Detailed here is one T cell receptor (beta chain). Its antigen is currently unknown. The data belong to a study of T cells and copy number aberrations in small-cell lung cancer. The study's findings and limits: Compared with adjacent lung tissue, tumors had lower T-cell richness and clonality and non-significantly lower density.

The protocol was immunoSEQ multiplex PCR, while the TCRdb copy is restricted to in-frame clones and leaves out a portion. The sample yields over a thousand clones, less than 85% seen once. The source is a man in his fifties or sixties with small cell lung cancer. Sequencing was performed on tumor tissue.

In DNA form, the CDR3 reads TGTGCCAGCAGCGTAGCTACGGCCGGGGAGCTGTTTTTT. It specifies CASSVATAGELFF. The chain recombines TRBV9 with TRBJ2-2; D is ambiguous. CDR1 is SGDLS and CDR2 is YYNGEE in the germline V gene. V lost 0 bases and J lost 6, with 6 bases in between. The CDR3 length is 13 residues.